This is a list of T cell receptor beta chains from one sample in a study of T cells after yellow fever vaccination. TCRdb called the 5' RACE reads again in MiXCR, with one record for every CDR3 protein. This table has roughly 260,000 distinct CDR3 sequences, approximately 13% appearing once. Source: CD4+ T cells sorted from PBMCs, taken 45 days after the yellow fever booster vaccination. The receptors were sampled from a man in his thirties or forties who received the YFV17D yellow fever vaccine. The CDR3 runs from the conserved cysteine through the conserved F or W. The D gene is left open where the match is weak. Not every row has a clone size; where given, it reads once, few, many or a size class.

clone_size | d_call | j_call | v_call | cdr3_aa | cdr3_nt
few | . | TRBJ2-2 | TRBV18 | CASSPNTDSLTGELFF | TGTGCCAGCTCACCCAATACCGACAGCCTCACCGGGGAGCTGTTTTTT
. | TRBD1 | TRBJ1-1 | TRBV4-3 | CASSQWQGGNTEAFF | TGCGCCAGCAGCCAGTGGCAGGGGGGGAACACTGAAGCTTTCTTT
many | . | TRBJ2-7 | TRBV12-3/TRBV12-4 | CASRRQDYEQYF | TGTGCCAGCAGACGACAGGACTACGAGCAGTACTTC
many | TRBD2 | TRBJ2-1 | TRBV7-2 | CASSLASGTYNEQFF | TGCGCCAGCAGCTTGGCTAGCGGGACCTACAATGAGCAGTTCTTC
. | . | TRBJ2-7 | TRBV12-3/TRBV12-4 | CASSYYRWGNSYEQYF | TGTGCCAGCAGTTATTACAGATGGGGGAACTCCTACGAGCAGTACTTC
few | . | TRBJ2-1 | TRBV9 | CASSVDRWSHKLYNEQFF | TGTGCCAGCAGCGTAGATAGGTGGTCCCATAAGCTTTACAATGAGCAGTTCTTC
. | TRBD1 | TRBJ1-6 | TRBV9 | CASSPQTGKNSPLHF | TGTGCCAGCAGCCCACAGACAGGGAAGAATTCACCCCTCCACTTT
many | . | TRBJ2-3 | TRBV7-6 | CASSLARDVLTDTQYF | TGTGCCAGCAGCTTAGCGAGGGACGTACTCACAGATACGCAGTATTTT
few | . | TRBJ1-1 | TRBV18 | CASSPLTFEVAFF | TGTGCCAGCTCACCCCTGACCTTTGAGGTAGCTTTCTTT
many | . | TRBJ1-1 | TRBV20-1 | CSARDQPGVAFF | TGCAGTGCTAGAGATCAGCCGGGGGTAGCTTTCTTT
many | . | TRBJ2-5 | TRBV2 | CASTRETQYF | TGTGCCAGCACGAGGGAGACCCAGTACTTC
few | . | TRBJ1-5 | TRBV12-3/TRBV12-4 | CASSLGGRRQPQHF | TGTGCCAGCAGTTTAGGGGGGCGAAGGCAGCCCCAGCATTTT
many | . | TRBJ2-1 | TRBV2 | CASLRDGSFNEQFF | TGTGCCAGCCTTAGAGACGGATCGTTCAATGAGCAGTTCTTC
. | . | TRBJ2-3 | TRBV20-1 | CSAFDTVTDTQYF | TGCAGTGCTTTTGACACTGTCACAGATACGCAGTATTTT
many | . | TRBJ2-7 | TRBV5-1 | CASSFLGAYEQYF | TGCGCCAGCAGCTTTCTCGGCGCCTACGAGCAGTACTTC
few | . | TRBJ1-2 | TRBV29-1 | CSAELRDKFNYGYTF | TGCAGCGCAGAACTCCGGGACAAATTTAACTATGGCTACACCTTC
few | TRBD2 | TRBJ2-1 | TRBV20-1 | CSASRGSGRSEQFF | TGCAGTGCTTCTCGGGGTAGCGGGAGATCGGAGCAGTTCTTC
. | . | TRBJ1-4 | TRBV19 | CASSSAGTPNEKLFF | TGTGCCAGTAGTTCCGCCGGGACCCCCAATGAAAAACTGTTTTTT
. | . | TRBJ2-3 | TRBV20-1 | CSAPHRLTSDTQYF | TGCAGTGCCCCTCACCGGCTGACTTCTGATACGCAGTATTTT